This T cell receptor beta chain was captured in a study of cytomegalovirus exposure and HLA in healthy donors. Overall study results and limits: A later analysis linked a missense variant in DCLRE1C to the trimming of TCR beta V and J genes.

The germline V gene encodes CDR1 GTSNPN and CDR2 SVGIG (reference sequence). The CDR3 has 14 residues. Trimming removed 2 bases from V and 2 bases from J, with 10 bases in between. As concerns this clone: Its target is not known.

The PCR made use of 60 Vbeta and 13 Jbeta primers. Libraries were prepared by immunoSEQ multiplex PCR; TCRdb keeps only in-frame clonotypes and omits some of them. The sample yields around 150,000 clones, over 70% seen once. Healthy donors of bone marrow made up the group. The clonotype was recovered from a middle-aged man in good health and CMV-seronegative. The rearrangement uses TRBV30 and TRBJ1-5; D remains unclear. Material: PBMCs. The CDR3 loop is CAWSQNMGNQPQHF. CDR3 in DNA: TGTGCCTGGAGTCAAAACATGGGCAATCAGCCCCAGCATTTT.